This T cell receptor (beta chain) was found in a study of cytomegalovirus exposure and HLA in healthy donors. The overall study: One earlier analysis, a look at about 179 million T cells, found approximately 120 million unique TCR beta sequences.

It was with 60 Vbeta and 13 Jbeta primers that the PCR ran. Assay used: immunoSEQ multiplex PCR; TCRdb lists only in-frame clones, some missing. The sample shows 200,000 to 250,000 clones, and 1.1% sits with its ten largest clones. The V gene's germline CDR1 is SGHDN and CDR2 FVKESK. The CDR3 is made up of 14 amino acids. Trimming cost V 4 bases and J 0 bases, with 10 bases left between them. Note on this clone: Its antigen is undetermined.

The study, taken as a whole, reports: Most TCR sequences were rare, but some public TCRs occurred in many donors. Likely technical artifact: a cluster of highly shared sequence variants. In a later analysis, several top co-occurrence clusters appeared linked to parvovirus B19, influenza, CMV and Epstein-Barr virus.

The chain couples TRBV14 to TRBJ2-7, with D perhaps TRBD1 (5 bases). Sequences were obtained from PBMCs. The clonotype comes from a girl aged 2 to 10 in good health and CMV-seropositive. The DNA for the CDR3 is TGTGCCAGCAGCCCCGGGCAGGGCTCCTACGAGCAGTACTTC. Translated, it gives CASSPGQGSYEQYF.